These 19 T cell receptor beta chains share one sample of origin, sequenced in a study of blood T cell repertoires in COVID-19 (dated by TCRdb to 2019 to 2021). Libraries were prepared through the immunoSEQ multiplex PCR assay. TCRdb took over this immuneACCESS table, retaining in-frame rearrangements with V and J assigned. Such tables are incomplete; in checked studies, under half of the missing clones stem from an unresolved V gene, and the remainder is unexplained. This sample is represented by 360,000 or so clones; roughly nine tenths of them were singletons. In total, the top ten clones hold approximately 3.1% of the sample. Material for sequencing was PBMCs or T cells enriched from blood (not recorded which). These receptors all stem from a woman in her twenties or thirties who had recovered from COVID-19.

CDR3 sequence (DNA): TGTGCCAGCAGGGCTACAGGGGGCGGGAGAGAAAAACTGTTTTTT. Translating it yields CASRATGGGREKLFF. The rearrangement uses TRBV27 and TRBJ1-4, with 9 nucleotides matching TRBD1. V trimming: 6 bases; J trimming: 8 bases; junction bases outside the gene matches: 10. Germline lookup yields CDR1 MNHEY and CDR2 SMNVEV (reference sequence). The CDR3 spans 15 residues.

This clone came up a few times. The chain carries TRBV6-5 and TRBJ2-7; possibly TRBD1 for D (5 bases). The CDR3 extends over 13 amino acids. The ends were cut back, 0 bases at V and 4 bases at J, with 7 bases in the middle. Germline V gives CDR1 MNHEY, CDR2 SVGAGI. For the CDR3, the DNA is TGTGCCAGCAGTTACTCGAAGGGGTACGAGCAGTACTTC. This translates into CASSYSKGYEQYF.

This clone was counted a few times. The chain carries TRBV5-1 and TRBJ2-7; 9 bases are a match to TRBD2. Germline assignment: CDR1 SGHRS and CDR2 YFSETQ. V gave up 7 bases and J gave up 0 bases; unmatched junction bases: 2. There are 13 residues in the CDR3. CDR3 in DNA: TGCGCCAGCCGGACTAGCGACTCCTACGAGCAGTACTTC. Protein: CASRTSDSYEQYF.

The chain recombines TRBV9 with TRBJ2-3; D might be TRBD1 (5 bases). V shed 0 bases and J shed 4 bases, with 12 bases lying between them. This CDR3 contains 15 residues. The germline gives CDR1 SGDLS, CDR2 YYNGEE. CDR3 nucleotide sequence: TGTGCCAGCAGCGTAGAGGGCAGGGCGGCAGATACGCAGTATTTT. It encodes CASSVEGRAADTQYF.

The chain joins TRBV9 to TRBJ1-1, with TRBD1 matching 8 bases. V dropped 0 bases and J dropped 3; count of bases not matched to a gene: 4. The CDR3 totals 15 residues. CDR1 and CDR2 (germline): SGDLS, YYNGEE. This CDR3 reads CASSVEGTGYTEAFF. CDR3 DNA: TGTGCCAGCAGCGTAGAAGGGACAGGCTACACTGAAGCTTTCTTT. The full variable domain, rest sourced from reference TRBV9 and TRBJ1-1, is DSGVTQTPKHLITATGQRVTLRCSPRSGDLSVYWYQQSLDQGLQFLIQYYNGEERAKGNILERFSAQQFPDLHSELNLSSLELGDSALYFCASSVEGTGYTEAFFGQGTRLTVV.

In this sample, this clone turned up once. The chain combines TRBV19 with TRBJ1-2; TRBD1 agrees at 7 bases. The germline V gene has CDR1 LNHDA and CDR2 SQIVND (reference sequence). Trimming cost V 7 bases and J 0 bases; bases outside gene matches: 5. CDR3 length: 14 amino acids. The CDR3 reads CASTPDRSNYGYTF. The CDR3, as DNA: TGTGCCAGTACTCCGGACAGGTCTAACTATGGCTACACCTTC.

This rearrangement joins TRBV29-1 to TRBJ2-3; 10 bases are a match to TRBD2. V lost 6 bases and J lost 2; bases outside the gene matches: 5. The germline V gene encodes CDR1 SQVTM and CDR2 ANQGSEA. CDR3 length: 14 amino acids. The CDR3 region has the DNA TGCAGCGTCCTAGCGGGGGCCCACACAGATACGCAGTATTTT. Its protein is CSVLAGAHTDTQYF.

This clone was recorded at least ten times. This rearrangement joins TRBV5-1 to TRBJ1-6; no reliable D call. CDR3 length: 14 amino acids. The V end was cut by 0 bases, the J end by 9 bases, with 10 bases between. Germline CDR1 and CDR2: SGHRS and YFSETQ. The CDR3 is CASSLESRSSPLHF. The DNA of the CDR3 is TGCGCCAGCAGCTTGGAGTCGCGGAGTTCACCCCTCCACTTT.

The chain employs TRBV11-2 and TRBJ2-7; D is unclear. Germline lookup yields CDR1 SGHAT and CDR2 FQNNGV. V lost 5 bases and J 7 bases, leaving 21 bases between the germline ends. The CDR3 has 15 residues. DNA of the CDR3: TGTGCCAGCAGCCCAACCGTAGTACTACTACGGGAGCAGTACTTC. Translation: CASSPTVVLLREQYF.

The chain has TRBV19 and TRBJ2-2, with TRBD2 matching over 8 bases. Losses at the gene ends were 3 bases for V and 0 bases for J; bases not matched to a gene: 3. The germline CDR1 and CDR2 sequences are LNHDA and SQIVND (reference sequence). There are 16 residues in the CDR3. The DNA of the CDR3 is TGTGCCAGTAGTATTAGCGGGGCCGCGAACACCGGGGAGCTGTTTTTT. Translated: CASSISGAANTGELFF.

The chain combines TRBV6-5 with TRBJ2-3; 8 bases align to TRBD1. The CDR3 sequence is 15 residues long. The junction had 7 bases not matched to a gene; V was cut back by 4 bases and J by 4 bases. Germline CDR1 and CDR2: MNHEY and SVGAGI. This CDR3 reads CASSSQGAVADTQYF. As DNA, the CDR3 is TGTGCCAGCAGTTCTCAGGGGGCGGTAGCAGATACGCAGTATTTT.

This chain connects TRBV19 to TRBJ2-7, with 8 bases that match TRBD2. This CDR3 comprises 16 residues. The V segment lost 4 bases and the J segment 4 bases; nucleotides outside the gene matches: 12. Germline CDR1 and CDR2: LNHDA and SQIVND (reference sequence). The CDR3 bases are TGTGCCAGTAGTACCCCCGGGAGGGGCCGAGGATACGAGCAGTACTTC. Protein product: CASSTPGRGRGYEQYF.

The chain recombines TRBV5-5 with TRBJ2-7, with 9 bases aligning to TRBD2. The CDR3 covers 15 residues. Trimming took 0 bases from V and 2 from J; bases not matched to a gene: 3. CDR1 SGHKS and CDR2 YYEKEE come from the germline V gene (reference sequence). DNA for the CDR3: TGTGCCAGCAGCTTGGGACTAGCGGCTGCCTACGAGCAGTACTTC. Its translation is CASSLGLAAAYEQYF. Complete variable domain (other parts from reference TRBV5-5 and TRBJ2-7): DAGVTQSPTHLIKTRGQQVTLRCSPISGHKSVSWYQQVLGQGPQFIFQYYEKEERGRGNFPDRFSARQFPNYSSELNVNALLLGDSALYLCASSLGLAAAYEQYFGPGTRLTVT.

The genes are TRBV5-6 and TRBJ1-6, with 9 bases identical to TRBD1. The V segment lost 4 bases and the J segment 8 bases; nucleotides outside the gene matches: 7. The CDR3 runs 15 residues. Germline V gene sequence: CDR1 SGHDT, CDR2 YYEEEE. CDR3 DNA sequence: TGTGCCAGCAGCGGATCCGGGACAGGGTATTCACCCCTCCACTTT. This gives the protein CASSGSGTGYSPLHF.

The chain is built from TRBV5-1 and TRBJ2-3; TRBD1 matches 9 bases. This CDR3 comprises 14 residues. Looked up from germline, CDR1 is SGHRS and CDR2 is YFSETQ. The trim removed 5 bases at V and 4 bases at J, leaving 5 bases unmatched. The CDR3 protein is CASRPGQGPDTQYF. CDR3 nucleotide sequence: TGCGCCAGCAGACCCGGACAGGGGCCAGATACGCAGTATTTT.

This rearrangement joins TRBV7-2 to TRBJ1-5; 11 bases align to TRBD1. Germline values: CDR1 SGHTA, CDR2 FQGNSA. Unmatched junction bases numbered 6, after V lost 5 bases and J lost 6 bases. The CDR3 length is 15 residues. CDR3 sequence (DNA): TGTGCCAGCAGCCTCGGGACAGGGGGGTCTCAGCCCCAGCATTTT. Amino acid sequence: CASSLGTGGSQPQHF.

The chain uses TRBV28 and TRBJ2-1, with TRBD2 matching 12 bases. CDR3 size: 15 residues. Germline assignment: CDR1 MDHEN and CDR2 SYDVKM. J was trimmed by 8 bases and V by 6 bases; bases with no gene match: 8. The CDR3 protein is CASRSGGLAGHEQFF. CDR3 DNA: TGTGCCAGCAGGTCGGGGGGACTAGCGGGCCATGAGCAGTTCTTC.

The table lists this clone with a few counts. This rearrangement joins TRBV6-5 to TRBJ2-7; the match to TRBD1 covers 11 bases. Germline V gene data show CDR1 as MNHEY and CDR2 as SVGAGI. Losses at the gene ends were 7 bases for V and 6 bases for J; bases not matched to a gene: 8. CDR3 length: 14 residues. CDR3 region: CASTQGTGGTEQYF. The CDR3 DNA reads as TGTGCCAGCACGCAGGGGACAGGGGGTACCGAGCAGTACTTC.

The chain is built from TRBV5-1 and TRBJ2-4; D gene uncertain. CDR1 and CDR2 from the germline V gene are SGHRS and YFSETQ. V was cut by 0 bases and J by 1 base, with 8 bases left in between. The CDR3 consists of 15 residues. The CDR3 sequence: CASSLDGLAKNIQYF. The CDR3 DNA reads as TGCGCCAGCAGCTTGGACGGTTTGGCCAAAAACATTCAGTACTTC.